These 4 T cell receptor beta chains were sequenced from one sample in a study of esophageal squamous cell carcinoma under preoperative chemotherapy. Regarding time point: after preoperative PTX-NDP chemotherapy. TCRdb recomputed calls from the PCR reads with MiXCR, one row per CDR3 protein. The repertoire holds tens of thousands of distinct CDR3 sequences, with roughly 52% as singletons. The sample was acquired from a patient given preoperative chemotherapy. All receptors derive from a human donor with esophageal squamous cell carcinoma. The donor label of this sample is uncertain.

This clonotype appeared a few times. V and J are TRBV6-1 and TRBJ2-1; 8 bases are a match to TRBD1. Matching the DNA end better, TRBJ2-7 makes the J call doubtful. This CDR3 has 14 amino acids. Germline CDR1 reads MNHNS; CDR2 reads SASEGT. The CDR3 loop reads CASSERTGWGEQYF. The CDR3 region has the DNA TGTGCCAGCAGTGAAAGGACAGGGTGGGGGGAGCAGTACTTC.

This clonotype was picked up one time. A junction end diverges from the germline sequence, so it may reflect a read error. The genes are TRBV12-3 or TRBV12-4 and TRBJ2-3; weak D call: TRBD2 (7 bases). The CDR3 covers 15 residues. CDR3 loop: CGSSLRGGATDTQYF. The CDR3 DNA follows: TGTGGCAGCAGCTTGAGGGGGGGGGCCACAGATACGCAGTATTTC.

The rearrangement joins TRBV27 to TRBJ2-4, with D perhaps being TRBD1 or TRBD2 (6 bases each). V lost 10 bases to trimming and J lost 12 bases, with 28 bases between them. In germline, CDR1 is MNHEY, CDR2 SMNVEV (reference sequence). The CDR3 sequence is 15 residues long. As DNA, the CDR3 is TGTGCCACGGGTATCGGGGGCCGTGCCAAAGACACTCAGTACTTC. It encodes CATGIGGRAKDTQYF.

The rearrangement uses TRBV7-2 and TRBJ2-2; a possible D gene is TRBD1 (6 bases). The germline V gene has CDR1 SGHTA and CDR2 FQGNSA. The CDR3 totals 14 residues. Trimming removed 1 base from V and 13 bases from J, with 16 bases in between. CDR3 residues: CASSLGGCTGTLFF. Here the CDR3 DNA reads TGTGCCAGCAGCTTAGGGGGGTGCACAGGGACGCTGTTTTTT.